This T cell receptor beta chain was identified in a study of blood T cell repertoires in COVID-19 (TCRdb year 2020). Study-wide context: Collaborator samples came from the United States, Italy and Spain and covered acute and convalescent phases of COVID-19. Samples came from the ongoing ImmuneRACE study (first 160 participants) plus 1,254 subjects from 6 global collaborators. A de-identified subject ID, COVID-19 status, age in years and sex were almost always included in the sample metadata. Subjects who had been exposed to COVID-19, were actively infected with it, or had recovered from it provided the deeply sampled blood TCRbeta repertoires that made up the dataset. Where available, HLA class I and class II types were obtained from metadata supplied by the sample provider rather than from assay-based typing. A freely available public database, intended as a resource for researchers studying the immune response to SARS-CoV-2, is where the repertoires were released. The prospective study material was composed of cDNA or gDNA derived from T cells, B-cell-depleted T cells, or PBMCs.

The CDR3, cysteine through phenylalanine, is 15 amino acids long. Just CDR3 DNA is preserved here, 45 bases in frame from base 1. For CDR1 and CDR2, the germline V gene lists SNHLY and FYNNEI. The germline ends are 16 bases apart after V is trimmed by 4 bases and J by 3 bases. Note on this clone: The specificity of this receptor is unknown. No base quality values were provided; no much bigger clone lies one nucleotide off.

The paper as a whole reports these results and caveats: The quantity of clinical and demographic metadata differed by source and by participant and was supplied without curation.

The immunoSEQ Assay, a bias-controlled multiplex PCR, was used to amplify TCRbeta CDR3 regions from genomic DNA. Concerning the study's data processing: The number of nucleated cells in each sample was estimated from the amplification of reference gene primers within the assay. Sequence reads were collapsed and filtered to measure the absolute abundance of every unique TCRbeta CDR3 rearrangement. For each sample, productive Simpson clonality was calculated by taking the square root of Simpson's diversity index across productive rearrangements. The table comes from immuneACCESS by way of TCRdb, which keeps in-frame sequences with V and J called. Part of the clones is missing from these tables; in studies checked, under half for an unresolved V gene and the rest for unknown reasons. V, J and clone size derive from that table, while D and trimming were established from the DNA sequence. The sample table lists under 250,000 clones, around 83% of them with a count of one. 8% to 10% of the sample is in the top ten clones.

The collaborating institutions used their own protocols to collect whole blood in K2EDTA tubes. For TCRbeta analysis, collaborator samples were shipped as frozen whole blood, as isolated PBMCs, or as DNA extracted from either sample type. The sequenced sample was peripheral blood. The TCR sequence derives from a woman aged 45-60 years with acute or convalescent COVID-19. The chain employs TRBV2 and TRBJ2-7; a tentative D call is TRBD1 (6 bases match). The CDR3 protein: CASSAPSGQDYEQYF. The DNA sequence follows: TGTGCCAGCAGTGCCCCTTCGGGACAAGACTACGAGCAGTACTTC.